Listed below are T cell receptor beta chains from one sample, sequenced in a study of graft-versus-host responses after intestinal transplantation. Their antigen targets remain unknown. The assay was immunoSEQ multiplex PCR, and TCRdb's table has in-frame clones only and misses some. Of about 92,000 clones in the sample, roughly four fifths were seen once. Specimen: unstimulated CD8+ T cells sorted from spleen or lymph node cells, collected before intestinal transplant. These receptors were obtained from a human donor who received an intestinal transplant. Both conserved end residues are part of each CDR3. The order of the fields is clone size, J gene, V gene, D gene, CDR3 DNA, CDR3 protein. The D gene is left open where the match is weak. Rows may omit the clone size; those that give it use once, few, many or a size class.

clone_size: once
j_call: TRBJ2-7
v_call: TRBV4-1
d_call: TRBD1
cdr3_nt: TGCGCCAGCAGCCAAGATTGGGGGACAGGGAACTACGAGCAGTACTTC
cdr3_aa: CASSQDWGTGNYEQYF

clone_size: NA
j_call: TRBJ2-2
v_call: TRBV19
d_call: NA
cdr3_nt: TGTGCCAGTAGGTGGGGCACCGGGGAGCTGTTTTTT
cdr3_aa: CASRWGTGELFF

clone_size: NA
j_call: TRBJ2-1
v_call: TRBV7-6
d_call: NA
cdr3_nt: TGTGCCAGCAGCACGGGACTGGCCTCCTACAATGAGCAGTTCTTC
cdr3_aa: CASSTGLASYNEQFF

clone_size: NA
j_call: TRBJ2-2
v_call: TRBV10-2
d_call: TRBD2
cdr3_nt: TGCGCCAGTGGGAGAGGACTAGCGGGACACAACACCGGGGAGCTGTTTTTT
cdr3_aa: CASGRGLAGHNTGELFF

clone_size: NA
j_call: TRBJ2-7
v_call: TRBV27
d_call: NA
cdr3_nt: TGTGCCAGCAGTTTATCCCTAGCTGCCTACGAGCAGTACTTC
cdr3_aa: CASSLSLAAYEQYF

clone_size: NA
j_call: TRBJ2-7
v_call: TRBV6-5
d_call: NA
cdr3_nt: TGTGCCAGCAGTGAACGGACCCCTTACGAGCAGTACTTC
cdr3_aa: CASSERTPYEQYF

clone_size: NA
j_call: TRBJ1-5
v_call: TRBV7-6
d_call: TRBD1
cdr3_nt: TGTGCCAGCAGCAGCCGGGACAGGGGTCAGCCCCAGCATTTT
cdr3_aa: CASSSRDRGQPQHF

clone_size: NA
j_call: TRBJ2-5
v_call: TRBV29-1
d_call: TRBD2
cdr3_nt: TGCAGCGTTGAGCTTAGCGGGAGTTTCCAAGAGACCCAGTACTTC
cdr3_aa: CSVELSGSFQETQYF

clone_size: NA
j_call: TRBJ1-2
v_call: TRBV10-3
d_call: NA
cdr3_nt: TGTGCCATCAGTGAGTCTCTGGGGACATCGAACCCCTCCCACTCCAACTATGGCTACACCTTC
cdr3_aa: CAISESLGTSNPSHSNYGYTF

clone_size: NA
j_call: TRBJ2-7
v_call: TRBV7-8
d_call: NA
cdr3_nt: TGTGCCAGCAGCTTAGCGCTCCTTTGGGCCGGCGAGCAGTACTTC
cdr3_aa: CASSLALLWAGEQYF

clone_size: NA
j_call: TRBJ2-1
v_call: TRBV27
d_call: TRBD2
cdr3_nt: TGTGCCAGCAGTCCAAAGCGGGGGACCTACAATGAGCAGTTCTTC
cdr3_aa: CASSPKRGTYNEQFF

clone_size: NA
j_call: TRBJ1-2
v_call: TRBV9
d_call: TRBD1
cdr3_nt: TGTGCCAGCAGCGTAGAGGGACAGTACCCCTATGGCTACACCTTC
cdr3_aa: CASSVEGQYPYGYTF

clone_size: NA
j_call: TRBJ2-1
v_call: TRBV5-1
d_call: TRBD1
cdr3_nt: TGCGCCAGCAGCCCACAAAGGGGGGACAGGGATGATGATGAGCAGTTCTTC
cdr3_aa: CASSPQRGDRDDDEQFF

clone_size: NA
j_call: TRBJ2-6
v_call: TRBV9
d_call: NA
cdr3_nt: TGTGCCAGCAGCGAGCGGACGGGGGCCAACGTCCTGACTTTC
cdr3_aa: CASSERTGANVLTF

clone_size: NA
j_call: TRBJ2-7
v_call: TRBV4-1
d_call: TRBD2
cdr3_nt: TGCGCCTCCAGCGTGGGGGGGGAGCAGTACTTC
cdr3_aa: CASSVGGEQYF

clone_size: NA
j_call: TRBJ2-5
v_call: TRBV10-3
d_call: NA
cdr3_nt: TGTGCCATCAGTGTGTCTGGGCCAGAGACCCAGTACTTC
cdr3_aa: CAISVSGPETQYF

clone_size: NA
j_call: TRBJ2-1
v_call: TRBV7-3
d_call: TRBD1
cdr3_nt: TGTGCCAGCAGCTTAGCAGGGGGCGGTGAGCAGTTCTTC
cdr3_aa: CASSLAGGGEQFF

clone_size: NA
j_call: TRBJ2-1
v_call: TRBV5-1
d_call: NA
cdr3_nt: TGCGCCAGCAGGCCGGGACACTACAATGAGCAGTTCTTC
cdr3_aa: CASRPGHYNEQFF

clone_size: NA
j_call: TRBJ2-3
v_call: TRBV6-6
d_call: TRBD2
cdr3_nt: TGTGCCAGCAGTTACGTTGCGGGAGGCCCAGATACGCAGTATTTT
cdr3_aa: CASSYVAGGPDTQYF

clone_size: NA
j_call: TRBJ2-1
v_call: TRBV7-2
d_call: NA
cdr3_nt: TGTGCCAGCAGCTGGTTTCTAGCGTCGGAGCAGTTCTTC
cdr3_aa: CASSWFLASEQFF

clone_size: NA
j_call: TRBJ2-5
v_call: TRBV5-1
d_call: TRBD1
cdr3_nt: TGCGCCAGCAGCTTGGGACAGGGGTTAGAGACCCAGTACTTC
cdr3_aa: CASSLGQGLETQYF

clone_size: NA
j_call: TRBJ2-5
v_call: TRBV2
d_call: TRBD1
cdr3_nt: TGTGCCAGCAGCGAAGGGATGGGGACAGGACGCGAGACCCAGTACTTC
cdr3_aa: CASSEGMGTGRETQYF

clone_size: once
j_call: TRBJ2-3
v_call: TRBV5-1
d_call: NA
cdr3_nt: TGCGCCAGCGGCTACCATAGGGGGGGCACAGATACGCAGTATTTT
cdr3_aa: CASGYHRGGTDTQYF

clone_size: NA
j_call: TRBJ2-3
v_call: TRBV28
d_call: NA
cdr3_nt: TGTGCCAGCAGTTTAGTCCTAGCTGATAGCACAGATACGCAGTATTTT
cdr3_aa: CASSLVLADSTDTQYF

clone_size: few
j_call: TRBJ1-4
v_call: TRBV4-1
d_call: NA
cdr3_nt: TGCGCCAGCAGCCAAGAAGGAAACAGGAATGAAAAACTGTTTTTT
cdr3_aa: CASSQEGNRNEKLFF

clone_size: once
j_call: TRBJ1-1
v_call: TRBV7-4
d_call: NA
cdr3_nt: TGTGCCAGCAGCAAAGCGGGGAAGAACACTGAAGCTTTCTTT
cdr3_aa: CASSKAGKNTEAFF

clone_size: NA
j_call: TRBJ2-3
v_call: TRBV13
d_call: TRBD2
cdr3_nt: TGTGCCAGCAGCTTAGGTCCTAGCGGGAGGAGATTAAGCACAGATACGCAGTATTTT
cdr3_aa: CASSLGPSGRRLSTDTQYF

clone_size: NA
j_call: TRBJ2-4
v_call: TRBV11-2
d_call: NA
cdr3_nt: TGTGCCAGCAGCTCGTGGTTAGCCCCTCTAGCCAAAAACATTCAGTACTTC
cdr3_aa: CASSSWLAPLAKNIQYF

clone_size: NA
j_call: TRBJ2-7
v_call: TRBV28
d_call: NA
cdr3_nt: TGTGCCAGCAGTTTAGGACAAACCTACGAGCAGTACTTC
cdr3_aa: CASSLGQTYEQYF

clone_size: NA
j_call: TRBJ1-5
v_call: TRBV5-5
d_call: TRBD1
cdr3_nt: TGTGCCAGCAGCCCGGGACAGTCGAATCAGCCCCAGCATTTT
cdr3_aa: CASSPGQSNQPQHF

clone_size: NA
j_call: TRBJ1-5
v_call: TRBV23-1
d_call: NA
cdr3_nt: TGCGCCAGCAGTCAAAGGGGACTGACGGGGCCCCAGCATTTT
cdr3_aa: CASSQRGLTGPQHF

clone_size: few
j_call: TRBJ2-5
v_call: TRBV27
d_call: TRBD2
cdr3_nt: TGTGCCAGCCGACCAGCGGGGGGACAAGAGACCCAGTACTTC
cdr3_aa: CASRPAGGQETQYF

clone_size: NA
j_call: TRBJ2-1
v_call: TRBV9
d_call: TRBD2
cdr3_nt: TGTGCCAGCAGCGCCAGCGGGGGGGCCCTCAATGAGCAGTTCTTC
cdr3_aa: CASSASGGALNEQFF

clone_size: NA
j_call: TRBJ1-4
v_call: TRBV27
d_call: TRBD1
cdr3_nt: TGTGCCAGCAGTTTGGTTCCCCCCTACACAGGGGACTTTAATGAAAAACTGTTTTTT
cdr3_aa: CASSLVPPYTGDFNEKLFF

clone_size: once
j_call: TRBJ2-3
v_call: TRBV5-1
d_call: NA
cdr3_nt: TGCGCCAGCAGAGAGGCAGCGACAGATACGCAGTATTTT
cdr3_aa: CASREAATDTQYF